This TCR beta chain was identified during a study of beta chain features in type 1 diabetes. Study background: All samples combined gave roughly 100,000,000 sorted cells for examination.

The CDR3 covers 16 residues. From germline, CDR1 is MDHEN and CDR2 SYDVKM. V was pared by 5 bases and J by 3 bases, with 17 bases between. Of the isolated RNA, all was reverse transcribed, and so the sequenced material was expressed TCRB transcripts. The data were produced by immunoSEQ multiplex PCR, yet TCRdb's version contains in-frame clones alone and is incomplete. The sample records more than 150,000 clones, roughly an eighth being singletons. The source of this sequence is a woman between 18 and 29 years old in good health. The V call is TRBV28, the J call TRBJ1-3; D might be TRBD1 (5 bases). The specimen was central memory CD4+ T cells from blood. The CDR3 spells CASSDSSRPFGNTIYF. The CDR3, as DNA: TGTGCCAGCAGTGACAGCTCGCGGCCCTTTGGAAACACCATATATTTT.